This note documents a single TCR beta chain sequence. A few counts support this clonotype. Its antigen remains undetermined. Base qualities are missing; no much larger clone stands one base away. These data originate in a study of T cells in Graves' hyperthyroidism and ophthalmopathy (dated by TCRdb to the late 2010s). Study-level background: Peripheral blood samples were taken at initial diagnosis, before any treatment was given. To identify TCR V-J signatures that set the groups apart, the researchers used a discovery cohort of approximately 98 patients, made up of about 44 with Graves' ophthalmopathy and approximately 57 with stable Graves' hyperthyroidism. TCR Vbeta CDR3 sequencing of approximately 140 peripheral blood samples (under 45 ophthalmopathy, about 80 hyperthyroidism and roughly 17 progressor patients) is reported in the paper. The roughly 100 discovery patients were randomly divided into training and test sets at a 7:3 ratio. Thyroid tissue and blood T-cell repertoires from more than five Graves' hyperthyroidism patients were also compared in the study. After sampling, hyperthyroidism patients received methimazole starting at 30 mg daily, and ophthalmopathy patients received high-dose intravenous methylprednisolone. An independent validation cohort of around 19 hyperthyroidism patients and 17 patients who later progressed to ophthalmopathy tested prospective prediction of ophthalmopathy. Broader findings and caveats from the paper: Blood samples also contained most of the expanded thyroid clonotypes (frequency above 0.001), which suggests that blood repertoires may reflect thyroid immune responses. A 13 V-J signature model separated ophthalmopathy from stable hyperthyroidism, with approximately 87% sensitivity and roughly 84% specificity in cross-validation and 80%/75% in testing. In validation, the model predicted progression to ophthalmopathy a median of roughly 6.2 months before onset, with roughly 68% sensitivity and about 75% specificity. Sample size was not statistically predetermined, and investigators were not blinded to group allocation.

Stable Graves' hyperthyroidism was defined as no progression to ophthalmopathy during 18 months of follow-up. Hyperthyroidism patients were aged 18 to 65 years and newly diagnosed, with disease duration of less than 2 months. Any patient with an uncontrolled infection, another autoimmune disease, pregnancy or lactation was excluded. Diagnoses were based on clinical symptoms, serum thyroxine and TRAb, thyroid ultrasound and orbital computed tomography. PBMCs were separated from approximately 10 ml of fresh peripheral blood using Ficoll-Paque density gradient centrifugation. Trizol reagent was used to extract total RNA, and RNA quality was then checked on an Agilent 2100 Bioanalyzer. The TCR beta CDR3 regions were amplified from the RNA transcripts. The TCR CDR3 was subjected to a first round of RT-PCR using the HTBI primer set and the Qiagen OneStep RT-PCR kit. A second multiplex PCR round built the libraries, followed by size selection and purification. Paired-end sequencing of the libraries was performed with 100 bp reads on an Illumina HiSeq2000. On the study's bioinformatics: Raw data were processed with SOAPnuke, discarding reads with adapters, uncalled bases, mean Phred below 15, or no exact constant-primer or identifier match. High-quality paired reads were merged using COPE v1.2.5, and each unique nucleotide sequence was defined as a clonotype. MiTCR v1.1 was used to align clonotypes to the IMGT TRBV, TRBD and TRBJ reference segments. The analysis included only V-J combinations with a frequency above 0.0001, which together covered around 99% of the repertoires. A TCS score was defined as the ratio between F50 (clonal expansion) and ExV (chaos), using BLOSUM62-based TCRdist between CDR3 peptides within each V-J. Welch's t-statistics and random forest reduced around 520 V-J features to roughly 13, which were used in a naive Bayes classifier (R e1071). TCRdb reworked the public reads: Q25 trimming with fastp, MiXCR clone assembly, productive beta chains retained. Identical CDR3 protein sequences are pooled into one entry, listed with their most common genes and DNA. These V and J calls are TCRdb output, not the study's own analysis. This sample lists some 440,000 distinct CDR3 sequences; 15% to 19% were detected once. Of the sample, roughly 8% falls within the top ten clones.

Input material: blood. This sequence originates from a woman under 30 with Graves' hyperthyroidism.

In nucleotides, the sequence is TGTGCCACGAAGGAGGGGTCCCATCAGCCCCAGCATTTT. Translation gives CATKEGSHQPQHF. The chain joins TRBV19 to TRBJ1-5; possibly the D gene is TRBD1, per 5 matching bases. The CDR3 sequence holds 13 residues, the cysteine and phenylalanine included. Kept here is only the CDR3 DNA, which spans 39 bases and is read in frame from base 1. Sequences LNHDA (CDR1) and SQIVND (CDR2) are obtained from the germline V gene (reference sequence). The trim is 10 bases for V and 5 bases for J, with a gap of 15 bases between the germline ends. When the CDR3 is completed using the reference TRBV19 and TRBJ1-5 genes on either side, the full variable domain is DGGITQSPKYLFRKEGQNVTLSCEQNLNHDAMYWYRQDPGQGLRLIYYSQIVNDFQKGDIAEGYSVSREKKESFPLTVTSAQKNPTAFYLCATKEGSHQPQHFGDGTRLSIL.